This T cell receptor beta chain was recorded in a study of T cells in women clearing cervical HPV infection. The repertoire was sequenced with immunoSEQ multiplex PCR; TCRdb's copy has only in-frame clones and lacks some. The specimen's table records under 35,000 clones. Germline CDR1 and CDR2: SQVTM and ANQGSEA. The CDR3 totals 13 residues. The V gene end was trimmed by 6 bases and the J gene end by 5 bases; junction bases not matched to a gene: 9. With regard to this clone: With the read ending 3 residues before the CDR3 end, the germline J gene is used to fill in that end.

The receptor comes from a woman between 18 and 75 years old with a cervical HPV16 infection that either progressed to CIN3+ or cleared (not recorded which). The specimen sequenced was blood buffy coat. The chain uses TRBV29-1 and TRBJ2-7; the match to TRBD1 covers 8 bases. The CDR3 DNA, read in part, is TGCAGCGTGGGGGACAGGAGCCAGCACGAG. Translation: CSVGDRSQHE. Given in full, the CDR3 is CSVGDRSQHEQYF.